This T cell receptor (beta chain) was documented in a study of blood T cells in healthy people across ages (dated by TCRdb to between 2015 and 2017). A note on the overall study: In model experiments, template switching captured roughly one uniquely barcoded TCR beta cDNA molecule for every two T cells. Using deep sequencing normalized with unique cDNA molecular identifiers, the study measured how TCR beta repertoire diversity changes with age. The donors were split into four age groups: young (average about 15 years), middle-aged (about 40), aged (62) and long-lived (about 82). To avoid experimental bias, donors of different ages were randomly spread across the sequencing lanes. The study analyzed two additional independent replicas of 1 million unique cDNA reads from the same blood draw for two donors, one aged 18 to 30 and one aged 80 or older.

Trimming accounts for 5 bases at V and 4 bases at J, while the number of junction bases matched to no gene is 4. The CDR3, cysteine through phenylalanine, is 13 amino acids long. Solely the CDR3 DNA is kept, with 39 bases framed from the first base. Receptor libraries were prepared by 5' RACE. TCRdb shows the sequencer as Illumina HiSeq 2500. A second PCR of 7 to 11 cycles was performed with a sample-barcoded 5' primer and a J-beta primer mix. A template-switch 5' adaptor carrying 12 random nucleotides introduced a unique molecular identifier onto each TCR beta cDNA molecule. Each sample yielded at least 3 million CDR3-containing paired-end reads. First-strand cDNA synthesis was performed from all RNA using the Mint cDNA synthesis kit, with priming by a TRBC-specific oligonucleotide. Following uracil-DNA glycosylase treatment, all cDNA underwent a first 18-cycle PCR with the universal primers M1SS and BC2_uni_R. The paper's data handling went like this. For normalization, 1 million high-quality reads, each with a distinct molecular identifier, were randomly selected from each sample. Reads sharing molecular identifiers were discarded rather than binned into consensus sequences. MiTCR, with a Q25 quality threshold and the strictest error-elimination algorithm, was used for CDR3 identification, clonotype clustering and error correction. A nonparametric unseen species model with Euler transformation was used to estimate lower-bound total TCR beta diversity. The public reads were quality trimmed at Q25 with fastp and then assembled into clones with MiXCR by TCRdb, keeping productive beta chains. Records with the same CDR3 protein are collapsed into one entry carrying the most frequent genes and DNA. Here the V and J calls rest on TCRdb's processing, not on the authors' analysis. This sample comprises 800,000 or so distinct CDR3 sequences, roughly 60% of them detected only once. About a quarter of the sample goes to the ten largest clones.

This clonotype was seen repeatedly, ten times or more. Its cognate antigen has yet to be identified. Qualities for individual bases were not recorded, and no much larger clone is one base off. Study-level results and caveats: Observed TCR beta diversity correlated strongly with the percentage of naive T cells measured by flow cytometry. Observed TCR beta diversity per million T cells fell roughly linearly with age, and a significant reduction was already apparent by age roughly 40. Compared with the aged group, more naive CD4+ T cells, fewer expanded clones and increased TCR diversity were shown by the long-lived group, suggesting age selection. Estimates of total diversity based on one million sequenced T cells were considered lower bounds and underestimates. Bulk unsorted PBMC profiling prevented conclusive comparison of naive and antigen-experienced compartments. Because donor CMV infection status was unknown, age-related changes in expanded clonotypes were potentially confounded.

The roughly 42 donors, aged about 6 to 95 years, were systemically healthy Caucasian individuals from Russia. Ten milliliters of peripheral blood were collected from each donor into EDTA-treated Vacutainer tubes. Ficoll-Paque density-gradient centrifugation was used to isolate PBMCs, with at least 6 million obtained per sample. Trizol reagent was used to extract total RNA from PBMCs, with at least 6 micrograms per sample. The percentages of naive CD45RAhigh/CD27high T cells were determined by flow cytometry on a PBMC aliquot from every donor. The rearrangement joined TRBV12-3 or TRBV12-4 to TRBJ1-1; 7 bases in between match TRBD1. The sequence was collected from a young man in good health. The specimen sequenced was blood. At the DNA level, the sequence is TGTGCCAGCAGTGCGGACAGGCCCACTGAAGCTTTCTTT. Its protein reads: CASSADRPTEAFF.